The rows below give T cell receptor beta chains drawn from one sample of a study of CD8+ T cells in alopecia areata. Data came from immunoSEQ multiplex PCR; TCRdb stores just in-frame clones and leaves some out. The sample consists of roughly 40,000 clones, roughly 92% of them appearing once. Sequenced here: CD8+ T cells sorted from blood, sampled at week 24, from a patient treated with tofacitinib. Receptors originate from a human donor with alopecia areata. The CDR3 runs from the conserved cysteine through the conserved F or W. A D gene is named only where the DNA matches it firmly.

18	TRBV4-1	TRBJ2-3	TRBD2	CASSQDLSGGPGSDTQYF
13	TRBV29-1	TRBJ2-7	NA	CSVDRDGSYEQYF
12	TRBV27	TRBJ2-7	NA	CASSLSGYEQYF
16	TRBV5-1	TRBJ2-1	TRBD1	CASSPRAGTGYNEQFF
13	TRBV11-3	TRBJ1-1	NA	CASSETASAEAFF
17	TRBV4-1	TRBJ2-7	NA	CASSQENLAWEHYEQYF
16	TRBV19	TRBJ2-7	TRBD2	CASSAGLAGSSYEQYF
15	TRBV6-5	TRBJ2-7	TRBD2	CASSYSTSGGYEQYF
15	TRBV14	TRBJ2-3	NA	CASSRKGPSTDTQYF
13	TRBV11-2	TRBJ2-5	TRBD2	CASRDRGGETQYF
14	TRBV29-1	TRBJ2-7	TRBD1	CSVTGQVTSYEQYF
15	TRBV7-8	TRBJ2-7	NA	CASSLEVQLGSEQYF
14	TRBV5-6	TRBJ1-2	NA	CASSLATAVYGYTF
12	TRBV11-2	TRBJ2-3	NA	CASSSYTDTQYF
13	TRBV28	TRBJ2-3	NA	CASGSSSPDTQYF
14	TRBV9	TRBJ2-7	NA	CASSVVDTSYEQYF
15	TRBV28	TRBJ2-5	NA	CASSFAFPAGETQYF
16	TRBV4-1	TRBJ2-7	NA	CASSPLRGLGGREQYF
16	TRBV15	TRBJ2-7	TRBD2	CATSRDREGGLGEQYF
15	TRBV14	TRBJ2-7	TRBD1	CASSPPGQLSYEQYF
13	TRBV6-4	TRBJ2-5	NA	CASSAGFGETQYF
15	TRBV7-9	TRBJ1-2	NA	CASSSLTNDLYGYTF
12	TRBV27	TRBJ1-1	TRBD1	CASSTGATEAFF
14	TRBV7-2	TRBJ2-1	NA	CASSLATGDNEQFF
15	TRBV7-8	TRBJ2-7	TRBD2	CASSLVPSGDYEQYF
13	TRBV4-1	NA	NA	CASSQGQAYEQYF
16	TRBV30	TRBJ2-3	TRBD1	CAQQTGTGGSTDTQYF
16	TRBV28	TRBJ2-6	NA	CASSPLRDSGANVLTF
15	TRBV28	TRBJ2-5	NA	CASSLWQSAQETQYF
13	TRBV7-9	TRBJ2-5	TRBD2	CASRKAGVETQYF
15	TRBV6-5	TRBJ2-3	NA	CASSYSTDSTDTQYF
14	TRBV10-3	TRBJ2-7	TRBD1	CATDDSLGGLEQYF
14	TRBV30	NA	TRBD1	CAWSVGQGTYEQYF
14	TRBV11-2	TRBJ1-1	NA	CASSLDSLSPEAFF
16	TRBV27	TRBJ2-7	TRBD1	CASSLRIGQGAYEQYF
13	TRBV5-6	TRBJ2-7	NA	CASSFGRGGEQYF
15	TRBV13	TRBJ2-3	TRBD2	CASNPRGAGTDTQYF
12	TRBV19	TRBJ2-5	NA	CASIGPRETQYF
12	TRBV6-5	TRBJ1-5	NA	CASRGKNQPQHF
14	TRBV27	TRBJ2-1	TRBD1	CASSAYRGNNEQFF
16	TRBV5-4	TRBJ2-5	TRBD1	CASSLTGDRGRETQYF
16	TRBV4-2	TRBJ2-7	NA	CASSQDDTGLANEQYF
16	TRBV28	TRBJ2-1	NA	CASSPKQVSLGHEQFF
12	TRBV7-9	TRBJ2-7	NA	CASSPPGAGQYF
13	TRBV7-2	TRBJ2-3	NA	CASTRSQADTQYF
14	TRBV7-9	TRBJ2-5	TRBD1	CASSLRQGQETQYF
13	TRBV4-3	NA	NA	CASSQEGTHEQYF
14	TRBV4-1	TRBJ2-1	NA	CASSPGSDTNEQFF
14	TRBV29-1	TRBJ2-3	NA	CSVGADPSLDTQYF
16	TRBV5-1	TRBJ2-5	TRBD1	CASSLVWDSFQETQYF
17	TRBV7-8	TRBJ2-1	TRBD1	CASSFPTGTGFDNEQFF
16	TRBV4-2	TRBJ2-7	NA	CASSPNPATGAYEQYF
12	TRBV30	TRBJ2-2	NA	CAWSEVTGELFF
14	TRBV4-1	TRBJ2-1	NA	CASSQVGLYNEQFF